The present T cell receptor (beta chain) was sequenced within a study of chemoradiotherapy in HPV16-positive cancers. Study context: Functional T-cell assays on two HPV16-positive patients' cells defined candidate HPV-specific clones and common TCR motifs.

The CDR3 consists of 16 residues. Trimming left V 6 bases short and J 3 bases short, with 19 bases between. Germline CDR1 is SGHTA and CDR2 is FQGNSA. The table came from immunoSEQ multiplex PCR; TCRdb's copy has only in-frame clones and leaves some out. The sample has 35,000 to 45,000 clones, 76% seen once. Over chemoradiotherapy, repertoires were sampled more than once. Study findings and constraints: Only two HPV16-positive patients supplied the functional HPV-specificity definition. During treatment, candidate HPV-specific clones and E7-related motifs expanded in tumor.

Note on this clone: Its antigen is undetermined.

This clonotype was obtained from a human donor with HPV-associated anogenital cancer. The sample consisted of blood, taken from a patient who underwent chemoradiotherapy. The chain couples TRBV7-2 to TRBJ2-3, with D tentatively TRBD1 or TRBD2 (6 bases each). The CDR3 protein is CASRVPHRGATDTQYF. The CDR3 DNA reads as TGTGCCAGCAGGGTGCCCCATAGGGGGGCGACAGATACGCAGTATTTT. Together with reference TRBV7-2 and TRBJ2-3, the CDR3 gives the full variable domain: GAGVSQSPSNKVTEKGKDVELRCDPISGHTALYWYRQSLGQGLEFLIYFQGNSAPDKSGLPSDRFSAERTGGSVSTLTIQRTQQEDSAVYLCASRVPHRGATDTQYFGPGTRLTVL.